The 12 T cell receptor beta chains below were found in one sample sequenced in a study of T-cell reconstitution after alpha-beta-depleted transplantation in children. This sample's TCRbeta library carried unique molecular identifier barcodes. TCRdb re-called the PCR reads with MiXCR, one entry per CDR3 protein. The table includes 700,000 to 950,000 distinct CDR3 sequences, roughly 15% detected once. Here the sequenced sample was PBMCs, mostly from graft donor cells, taken 360 days after TCRalphabeta/CD19-depleted stem cell transplant. The receptors come from a male patient between 5 and 17 years old who had a stem cell transplant for acute lymphoblastic leukemia, so the T cells may come from the graft donor.

This chain joins TRBV6-2 or TRBV6-3 and TRBJ2-1, with unresolved D. The CDR3 extends over 20 amino acids. Trimming took off 0 bases at V and 4 bases at J, with 25 bases between the two ends. Germline assignment: CDR1 MNHEY and CDR2 SVGEGT. CDR3 sequence (DNA): TGTGCCAGCAGTTACTCTCGGACGGGTCTACGCCTTACAAAATACAATGAGCAGTTCTTC. This gives the protein CASSYSRTGLRLTKYNEQFF.

The V call is TRBV4-1, the J call TRBJ2-5; D gene uncertain. Germline loops: CDR1 MGHRA, CDR2 YSYEKL. The V end lost 2 bases, the J end lost 8 bases, and 18 bases lay between the germline ends. The CDR3 runs to 15 residues. CDR3 in DNA: TGCGCCAGCAGCCAATTCCAGATCAATATCGTAACCCAGTACTTC. Its protein is CASSQFQINIVTQYF.

The CDR3 bases are TGCAGCGCCCTACCAGCGGGGTCGGGAGAGACCCAGTACTTC. It yields the protein CSALPAGSGETQYF. The chain uses TRBV29-1 and TRBJ2-5; TRBD2 matches 7 bases. The CDR3 spans 14 residues. Germline trimming cut 7 bases from V and 4 bases from J; bases unmatched to any gene: 12. The germline V gene encodes CDR1 SQVTM and CDR2 ANQGSEA. Full variable domain (outside the CDR3, taken from reference TRBV29-1 and TRBJ2-5): SAVISQKPSRDICQRGTSLTIQCQVDSQVTMMFWYRQQPGQSLTLIATANQGSEATYESGFVIDKFPISRPNLTFSTLTVSNMSPEDSSIYLCSALPAGSGETQYFGPGTRLLVL.

This clonotype occurred a few times. The genes are TRBV20-1 and TRBJ2-6; D not resolved. Germline lookup yields CDR1 DFQATT and CDR2 SNEGSKA (reference sequence). V was clipped by 6 bases and J by 1 base, with 7 bases between them. There are 13 residues in the CDR3. The CDR3 coding sequence is TGCAGTGCAAGTTGGTCTGGGGCCAACGTCCTGACTTTC. This encodes CSASWSGANVLTF.

This clonotype turned up a few times. As DNA, the CDR3 is TGTGCCAGCAGTGTACGACAGACGAACACTGAAGCTTTCTTT. Protein product: CASSVRQTNTEAFF. This sequence joins TRBV6-1 and TRBJ1-1; D perhaps matches TRBD1 (5 bases). The CDR3 extends over 14 amino acids. Trimming took 4 bases from V and 1 from J, leaving 10 bases between them. Germline-derived CDR1 and CDR2 are MNHNS and SASEGT.

The chain joins TRBV11-2 to TRBJ2-1, with 10 bases that match TRBD1. V shed 3 bases and J 5 bases; nucleotides not matched to a gene: 7. Germline-derived CDR1 and CDR2 are SGHAT and FQNNGV. The CDR3 totals 16 residues. The CDR3, as DNA: TGTGCCAGCAGCTTCCGTGGGACAGGGGATGACAATGAGCAGTTCTTC. Translated, it gives CASSFRGTGDDNEQFF. The complete variable domain, with remaining parts taken from reference TRBV11-2 and TRBJ2-1, reads EAGVAQSPRYKIIEKRQSVAFWCNPISGHATLYWYQQILGQGPKLLIQFQNNGVVDDSQLPKDRFSAERLKGVDSTLKIQPAKLEDSAVYLCASSFRGTGDDNEQFFGPGTRLTVL.

The chain links TRBV20-1 to TRBJ2-7, with TRBD2 as a possible D gene (6 bases). This CDR3 has 12 amino acids. With 5 bases removed from V and 4 bases from J, the gap between germline ends came to 12 bases. Germline V gene data show CDR1 as DFQATT and CDR2 as SNEGSKA (reference sequence). CDR3 sequence reads: CSAPWDSYEQYF. For the CDR3, the DNA is TGCAGTGCTCCCTGGGACTCGTACGAGCAGTACTTC.

The table lists this clonotype with many counts. The chain uses TRBV10-2 and TRBJ2-7; D remains ambiguous. Germline V CDR1 and CDR2: WSHSY, SAAADI. This CDR3 region has 11 residues. Trimming removed 4 bases at V and 6 bases at J, with 7 bases between. CDR3 in amino acids: CASSGVTEQYF. DNA for the CDR3: TGCGCCAGCAGTGGAGTTACCGAGCAGTACTTC.

The chain carries TRBV5-6 and TRBJ1-2; no clear D gene. The CDR3 has 16 residues. CDR1 and CDR2 from the germline V gene are SGHDT and YYEEEE. With 2 bases removed from V and 3 bases from J, the gap between germline ends came to 17 bases. CDR3 sequence: CASSLLPLGTDYGYTF. As DNA, the CDR3 is TGTGCCAGCAGCTTACTTCCCCTCGGTACGGACTATGGCTACACCTTC.

The chain uses TRBV5-1 and TRBJ2-5; no clear D. CDR3 size: 15 residues. Per germline, CDR1 SGHRS and CDR2 YFSETQ. V lost 0 bases to trimming and J lost 5 bases, with 14 bases between them. CDR3 region: CASSLDRLPGETQYF. CDR3 nucleotide sequence: TGCGCCAGCAGCTTGGATCGCCTCCCCGGGGAGACCCAGTACTTC.

The genes are TRBV6-5 and TRBJ2-2; D is undetermined. Germline V gives CDR1 MNHEY, CDR2 SVGAGI. This CDR3 spans 16 amino acids. The V gene lost 3 bases and the J gene lost 1 base, with 12 bases spanning the gap. CDR3 sequence: CASSYQSGGNTGELFF. The CDR3 DNA is TGTGCCAGCAGTTATCAGTCAGGCGGGAACACCGGGGAGCTGTTTTTT.

This chain links TRBV20-1 with TRBJ2-1; 10 bases fit TRBD1. This CDR3 has 15 residues. The ends lost 3 bases at V and 7 bases at J; junction bases unmatched: 9. The germline gives CDR1 DFQATT, CDR2 SNEGSKA (reference sequence). CDR3 bases: TGCAGTGCTAGTGTTCAAGACAGGGGGCGGAATGAGCAGTTCTTC. Encoded protein: CSASVQDRGRNEQFF.